This is a list of T cell receptor beta chains from one sample in a study of T-cell reconstitution after alpha-beta-depleted transplantation in children. TCRdb recomputed calls from the PCR reads with MiXCR, one row per CDR3 protein. The data hold around 500,000 distinct CDR3 sequences, with around 13% observed a single time. The specimen was PBMCs from the stem cell graft donor, collected from the stem cell graft. These receptor sequences come from a human donor who donated a stem cell graft to a child with combined immunodeficiency. CDR3s include the opening cysteine and the closing phenylalanine or tryptophan. The order of the fields is CDR3 length, D gene, V gene, J gene, CDR3 protein. The D gene is left open where the match is weak.

CDR3 length: 15; D gene: TRBD2; V gene: TRBV7-2; J gene: TRBJ2-5; CDR3 protein: CASSRDRSSGETQYF
CDR3 length: 16; D gene: TRBD2; V gene: TRBV4-3; J gene: TRBJ2-5; CDR3 protein: CASSQALGLPQETQYF
CDR3 length: 15; D gene: .; V gene: TRBV7-2; J gene: TRBJ2-1; CDR3 protein: CASIIRAYSVDEQFF
CDR3 length: 15; D gene: .; V gene: TRBV25-1; J gene: TRBJ2-7; CDR3 protein: CASSEVVSLVHEQYF
CDR3 length: 14; D gene: .; V gene: TRBV4-1; J gene: TRBJ1-2; CDR3 protein: CASSPTAANYGYTF
CDR3 length: 16; D gene: TRBD2; V gene: TRBV12-3/TRBV12-4; J gene: TRBJ2-2; CDR3 protein: CASSFSGTRDTGELFF
CDR3 length: 18; D gene: TRBD2; V gene: TRBV6-2/TRBV6-3; J gene: TRBJ2-1; CDR3 protein: CASSYGLGREITYNEQFF
CDR3 length: 11; D gene: TRBD2; V gene: TRBV20-1; J gene: TRBJ2-7; CDR3 protein: CSARNERGQYF
CDR3 length: 13; D gene: .; V gene: TRBV7-2; J gene: TRBJ1-3; CDR3 protein: CASSLRALNTIYF
CDR3 length: 15; D gene: .; V gene: TRBV3-1; J gene: TRBJ1-1; CDR3 protein: CASSQRDGVRAEAFF
CDR3 length: 16; D gene: .; V gene: TRBV10-3; J gene: TRBJ2-1; CDR3 protein: CAISEPGRGINNEQFF
CDR3 length: 13; D gene: .; V gene: TRBV7-9; J gene: TRBJ2-2; CDR3 protein: CASRRQYTGELFF
CDR3 length: 16; D gene: .; V gene: TRBV4-2; J gene: TRBJ2-7; CDR3 protein: CASSQDGPSISYEQYF
CDR3 length: 13; D gene: .; V gene: TRBV29-1; J gene: TRBJ2-3; CDR3 protein: CSGSGGSADTQYF
CDR3 length: 11; D gene: .; V gene: TRBV7-2; J gene: TRBJ2-1; CDR3 protein: CASSFFNEQFF
CDR3 length: 14; D gene: .; V gene: TRBV9; J gene: TRBJ2-3; CDR3 protein: CASSGRGGADTQYF
CDR3 length: 16; D gene: TRBD2; V gene: TRBV6-2/TRBV6-3; J gene: TRBJ2-6; CDR3 protein: CASRWAGGTGANVLTF
CDR3 length: 14; D gene: .; V gene: TRBV9; J gene: TRBJ2-1; CDR3 protein: CASSVGDNYNEQFF
CDR3 length: 13; D gene: .; V gene: TRBV20-1; J gene: TRBJ1-1; CDR3 protein: CSARLPGVTEAFF
CDR3 length: 12; D gene: .; V gene: TRBV29-1; J gene: TRBJ2-7; CDR3 protein: CSVEEGADEQYF
CDR3 length: 16; D gene: TRBD2; V gene: TRBV20-1; J gene: TRBJ2-2; CDR3 protein: CSARHRAGGDTGELFF
CDR3 length: 14; D gene: .; V gene: TRBV24-1; J gene: TRBJ2-1; CDR3 protein: CATSPRQGYNEQFF
CDR3 length: 12; D gene: .; V gene: TRBV12-3/TRBV12-4; J gene: TRBJ1-2; CDR3 protein: CASSPQGEGYTF
CDR3 length: 13; D gene: .; V gene: TRBV29-1; J gene: TRBJ2-1; CDR3 protein: CSVFSLSRGEQFF
CDR3 length: 13; D gene: .; V gene: TRBV5-1; J gene: TRBJ2-2; CDR3 protein: CASSLLNDGELFF
CDR3 length: 13; D gene: .; V gene: TRBV5-4; J gene: TRBJ2-7; CDR3 protein: CASSFGLPYEQYF
CDR3 length: 13; D gene: .; V gene: TRBV10-2; J gene: TRBJ2-7; CDR3 protein: CASEGRLVDEQYF
CDR3 length: 15; D gene: .; V gene: TRBV7-2; J gene: TRBJ2-7; CDR3 protein: CASSLGRGGAYEQYF
CDR3 length: 14; D gene: .; V gene: TRBV24-1; J gene: TRBJ2-3; CDR3 protein: CATSDPTSSNTQYF
CDR3 length: 16; D gene: .; V gene: TRBV28; J gene: TRBJ2-1; CDR3 protein: CASTPLGMDSFNEQFF
CDR3 length: 17; D gene: .; V gene: TRBV3-1; J gene: TRBJ2-1; CDR3 protein: CASSQYLVESSYNEQFF
CDR3 length: 13; D gene: .; V gene: TRBV6-2/TRBV6-3; J gene: TRBJ1-1; CDR3 protein: CASIQGRDTEAFF
CDR3 length: 15; D gene: .; V gene: TRBV20-1; J gene: TRBJ2-5; CDR3 protein: CSARGGPPGEETQYF
CDR3 length: 15; D gene: TRBD2; V gene: TRBV28; J gene: TRBJ2-7; CDR3 protein: CASSLGLAGYYEQYF
CDR3 length: 14; D gene: .; V gene: TRBV29-1; J gene: TRBJ1-1; CDR3 protein: CSVLIDSRGTEAFF
CDR3 length: 13; D gene: .; V gene: TRBV7-2; J gene: TRBJ1-1; CDR3 protein: CASSSRRGNEAFF
CDR3 length: 15; D gene: .; V gene: TRBV7-2; J gene: TRBJ2-7; CDR3 protein: CASSEGHRSPTGQYF
CDR3 length: 13; D gene: TRBD1; V gene: TRBV6-2/TRBV6-3; J gene: TRBJ1-2; CDR3 protein: CASSYSTGRGYTF
CDR3 length: 15; D gene: .; V gene: TRBV15; J gene: TRBJ2-5; CDR3 protein: CATSRDTGSRETQYF
CDR3 length: 15; D gene: TRBD2; V gene: TRBV5-1; J gene: TRBJ2-5; CDR3 protein: CASSSSGGASETQYF
CDR3 length: 17; D gene: TRBD2; V gene: TRBV27; J gene: TRBJ2-7; CDR3 protein: CASSLAGTSGSLYEQYF
CDR3 length: 14; D gene: .; V gene: TRBV29-1; J gene: TRBJ2-7; CDR3 protein: CSVQDRIDPYEQYF
CDR3 length: 14; D gene: .; V gene: TRBV7-6; J gene: TRBJ1-2; CDR3 protein: CASSQPGTLLGYTF
CDR3 length: 16; D gene: TRBD2; V gene: TRBV5-1; J gene: TRBJ2-7; CDR3 protein: CASSAGLAGGGYEQYF
CDR3 length: 15; D gene: .; V gene: TRBV20-1; J gene: TRBJ2-3; CDR3 protein: CSALPPGPSTDTQYF
CDR3 length: 11; D gene: .; V gene: TRBV6-5; J gene: TRBJ1-2; CDR3 protein: CASSDGNGYTF
CDR3 length: 13; D gene: .; V gene: TRBV12-3/TRBV12-4; J gene: TRBJ1-5; CDR3 protein: CASSFEFNQPQHF
CDR3 length: 15; D gene: .; V gene: TRBV7-2; J gene: TRBJ1-5; CDR3 protein: CASSLEARGHQPQHF
CDR3 length: 16; D gene: TRBD1; V gene: TRBV3-1; J gene: TRBJ2-7; CDR3 protein: CASSQGDRGRNYEQYF
CDR3 length: 15; D gene: TRBD2; V gene: TRBV5-1; J gene: TRBJ2-2; CDR3 protein: CASSNGLADTGELFF
CDR3 length: 12; D gene: .; V gene: TRBV3-1; J gene: TRBJ2-1; CDR3 protein: CASSQHTGEQFF
CDR3 length: 18; D gene: TRBD2; V gene: TRBV27; J gene: TRBJ2-1; CDR3 protein: CASRTGTSGRAGYNEQFF